In its sample, the clone carrying this T cell receptor (beta chain) was seen a few times. This CDR3 contains 19 residues. The germline V gene encodes CDR1 KGHSH and CDR2 LQKENI. The V and J ends lost 5 bases and 1 base respectively, with 26 bases between them. This entry comes from a study of blood T cell repertoires in COVID-19. TCRdb's table, derived via immunoSEQ multiplex PCR, lists solely in-frame clones and lacks some. The repertoire has about 280,000 clones, around 85% of them found once; the top ten carry about 2.5%. This clonotype was obtained from a woman between 45 and 60 years old who had recovered from COVID-19. Input material: PBMCs or T cells enriched from blood (not recorded which). The chain couples TRBV18 to TRBJ1-1; possibly TRBD1 for D (5 bases). The CDR3 DNA reads TGTGCCAGCTCAATTAGAGCGGGACCCATCAGAAGTTCGAACACTGAAGCTTTCTTT. Residues: CASSIRAGPIRSSNTEAFF.